This note documents a single T cell receptor beta chain sequence. This clonotype has just a few counts. It lacks a known antigen. Base qualities are not provided; no much larger clone lies one nucleotide away. The treatment or condition label of this sample denotes: allogeneic hematopoietic cell transplantation with graft depleted of TCRalphabeta T cells and CD19 B cells. The children who served as transplant recipients had been given grafts of TCRalphabeta/CD19-depleted allogeneic hematopoietic cells. This sample is part of a study of T-cell reconstitution after alpha-beta-depleted transplantation in children (dated by TCRdb to the mid-2010s). Broadly, across the study: The study quantitatively tracked T-cell immune reconstitution after TCRalphabeta/CD19-depleted allogeneic hematopoietic cell transplantation in children using TCR repertoire profiling.

V lost 6 bases and J lost 8 bases; the stretch between them is 11 bases long. As encoded in the germline V gene, CDR1 is MDHEN while CDR2 is SYDVKM. The CDR3, from cysteine to phenylalanine, totals 12 residues. The only DNA kept is the CDR3, 36 bases in frame from the first base. The paper's findings and limits, for the study overall: About two months after transplant, the apparently early recovery of alphabetaT-cell counts reportedly depended on just several hundred clones that had expanded rapidly and came from non-depleted graft cells. Over the following months the frequencies of hyperexpanded clones went down, and after one year T-cell counts and TCRbeta diversity were mostly credited to newly produced T cells. In some patients, high TCRbeta diversity at day 60 was attributed to recipient T cells and intrathymic progenitors that had survived conditioning.

Receptors were amplified or captured by PCR. Sequencing instrument: Illumina HiSeq 2500. To normalize quantification of the TCRbeta repertoire, the TCR libraries were built with molecular barcoding that relied on unique molecular identifiers. The public reads were reanalyzed by TCRdb: fastp trimming at Q25, MiXCR alignment, in-frame beta chains only. CDR3 protein duplicates are merged, each entry listing the most common genes and DNA. Present in this sample are fewer than 550,000 distinct CDR3 sequences, 10% to 12% of which were seen just once. The ten largest clones add up to around 15% of the sample.

The chain links TRBV28 with TRBJ2-4; no D gene can be assigned with confidence. Sequenced material: PBMCs, mostly from graft donor cells, taken 180 days after TCRalphabeta/CD19-depleted stem cell transplant. The sequence was obtained from a female patient between 2 and 15 years old who had a stem cell transplant for aplastic anemia, so the T cells may come from the graft donor. The CDR3 has the sequence CASSRSPDIQYF. In nucleotide form, the sequence is TGTGCCAGCAGCCGAAGTCCTGACATTCAGTACTTC.